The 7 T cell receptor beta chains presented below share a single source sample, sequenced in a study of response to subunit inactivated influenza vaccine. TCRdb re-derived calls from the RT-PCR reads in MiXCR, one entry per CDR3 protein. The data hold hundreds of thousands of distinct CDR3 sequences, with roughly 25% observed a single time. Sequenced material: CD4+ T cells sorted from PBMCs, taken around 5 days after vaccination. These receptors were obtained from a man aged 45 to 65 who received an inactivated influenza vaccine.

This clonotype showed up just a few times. CDR3 DNA: TGTGCCAGCAGCTTAGACAACGTGGGCCGATCAGAGCAGTTCTTC. Amino acid sequence: CASSLDNVGRSEQFF. The chain joins TRBV11-2 to TRBJ2-1; D remains unclear. Germline V gene sequence: CDR1 SGHAT, CDR2 FQNNGV. Trimming stripped 0 bases from V and 10 bases from J, with 16 bases between. The CDR3 length is 15 residues. The full variable domain, with the rest looked up from reference TRBV11-2 and TRBJ2-1, is EAGVAQSPRYKIIEKRQSVAFWCNPISGHATLYWYQQILGQGPKLLIQFQNNGVVDDSQLPKDRFSAERLKGVDSTLKIQPAKLEDSAVYLCASSLDNVGRSEQFFGPGTRLTVL.

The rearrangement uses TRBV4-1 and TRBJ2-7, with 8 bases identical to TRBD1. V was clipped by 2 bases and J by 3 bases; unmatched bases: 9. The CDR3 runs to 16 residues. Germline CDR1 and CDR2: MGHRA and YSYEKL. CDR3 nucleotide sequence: TGCGCCAGCAGCCAACACTCCAGGGGGCTTAGCTACGAGCAGTACTTC. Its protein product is CASSQHSRGLSYEQYF.

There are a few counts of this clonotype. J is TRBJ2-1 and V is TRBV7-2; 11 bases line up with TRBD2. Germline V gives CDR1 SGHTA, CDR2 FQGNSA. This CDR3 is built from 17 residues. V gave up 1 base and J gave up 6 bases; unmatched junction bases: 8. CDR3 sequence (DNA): TGTGCCAGCAGCTTAGGGCTAGCGGGAGGCAGGGTCAATGAGCAGTTCTTC. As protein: CASSLGLAGGRVNEQFF.

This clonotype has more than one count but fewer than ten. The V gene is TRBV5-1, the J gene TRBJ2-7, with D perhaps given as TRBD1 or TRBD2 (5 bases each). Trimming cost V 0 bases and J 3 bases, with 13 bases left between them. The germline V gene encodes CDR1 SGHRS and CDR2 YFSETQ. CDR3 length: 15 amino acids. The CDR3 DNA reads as TGCGCCAGCAGCTTGGCTCCGGGACCTATCTACGAGCAGTACTTC. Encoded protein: CASSLAPGPIYEQYF.

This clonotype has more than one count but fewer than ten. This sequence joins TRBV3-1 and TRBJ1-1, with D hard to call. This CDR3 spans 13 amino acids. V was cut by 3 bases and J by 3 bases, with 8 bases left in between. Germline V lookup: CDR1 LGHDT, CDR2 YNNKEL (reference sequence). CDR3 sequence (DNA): TGTGCCAGCAGCCAGCGAACCGACACTGAAGCTTTCTTT. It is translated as CASSQRTDTEAFF.

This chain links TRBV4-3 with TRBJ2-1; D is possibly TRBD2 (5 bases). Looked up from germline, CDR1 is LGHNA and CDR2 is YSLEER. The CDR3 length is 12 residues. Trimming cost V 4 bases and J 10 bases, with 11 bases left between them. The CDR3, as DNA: TGCGCCAGCAGCCTCGGGAAGGAAGAGCAGTTCTTC. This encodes CASSLGKEEQFF.

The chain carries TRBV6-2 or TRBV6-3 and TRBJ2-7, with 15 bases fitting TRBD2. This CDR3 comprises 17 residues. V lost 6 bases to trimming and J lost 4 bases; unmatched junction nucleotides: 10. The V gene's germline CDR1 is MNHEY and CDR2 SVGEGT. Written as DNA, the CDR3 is TGTGCCAGCAGAACCCGGACTAGCGGGGGGGCGAGATACGAGCAGTACTTC. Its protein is CASRTRTSGGARYEQYF.